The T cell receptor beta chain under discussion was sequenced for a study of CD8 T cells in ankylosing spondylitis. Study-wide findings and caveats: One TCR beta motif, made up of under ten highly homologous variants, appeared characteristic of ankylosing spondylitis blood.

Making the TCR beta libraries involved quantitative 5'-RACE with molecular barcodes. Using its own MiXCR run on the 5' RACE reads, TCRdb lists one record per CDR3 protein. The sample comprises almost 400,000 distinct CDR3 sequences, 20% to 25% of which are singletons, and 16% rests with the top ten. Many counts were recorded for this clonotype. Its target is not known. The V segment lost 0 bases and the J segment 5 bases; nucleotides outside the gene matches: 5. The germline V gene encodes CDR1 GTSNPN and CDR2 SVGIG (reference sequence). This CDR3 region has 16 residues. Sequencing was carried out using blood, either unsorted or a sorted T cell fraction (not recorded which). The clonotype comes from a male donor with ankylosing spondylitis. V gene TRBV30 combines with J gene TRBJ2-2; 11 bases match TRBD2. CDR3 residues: CAWSVLAGVLTGELFF. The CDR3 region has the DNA TGTGCCTGGAGTGTACTAGCGGGAGTATTGACCGGGGAGCTGTTTTTT.